Listed below are T cell receptor beta chains from one sample, sequenced in a study of cytomegalovirus exposure and HLA in healthy donors. The method was immunoSEQ multiplex PCR; TCRdb's version includes in-frame clones alone and lacks a portion of them. The sample lists approximately 180,000 clones, just over 75% occurring once. Specimen: PBMCs. The receptors shown here come from a woman aged 60-75 years in good health and CMV-seropositive. Both conserved end residues are part of each CDR3. Each record gives: clone size, J gene, V gene, D gene, CDR3 protein. A D gene is named only where the DNA matches it firmly. Only some rows state a clone size, as once, few, many or a class for expanded clones.

abundance: few
j_gene: TRBJ1-1
v_gene: TRBV29-1
d_gene: NA
CDR3aa: CSVEALPNTEAFF

abundance: NA
j_gene: TRBJ2-2
v_gene: TRBV5-1
d_gene: NA
CDR3aa: CASSWAPSGQDGELFF

abundance: NA
j_gene: TRBJ1-4
v_gene: TRBV5-5
d_gene: NA
CDR3aa: CASSLGPAATNEKLFF

abundance: NA
j_gene: TRBJ1-5
v_gene: TRBV28
d_gene: NA
CDR3aa: CASKTGGVSNQPQHF

abundance: once
j_gene: TRBJ2-2
v_gene: TRBV28
d_gene: TRBD1
CDR3aa: CASRFRQGITGELFF

abundance: NA
j_gene: TRBJ2-5
v_gene: TRBV5-1
d_gene: TRBD2
CDR3aa: CASSFVAGETQYF

abundance: NA
j_gene: TRBJ1-2
v_gene: TRBV5-1
d_gene: NA
CDR3aa: CASSLTQYSYGYTF

abundance: once
j_gene: TRBJ2-7
v_gene: TRBV5-8
d_gene: TRBD1
CDR3aa: CASSLRGQGRYEQYF

abundance: NA
j_gene: TRBJ1-2
v_gene: TRBV30
d_gene: TRBD1
CDR3aa: CAWRRSGTGGGYGYTF

abundance: NA
j_gene: TRBJ1-1
v_gene: TRBV7-2
d_gene: NA
CDR3aa: CASSKGGSIEAFF

abundance: NA
j_gene: TRBJ2-2
v_gene: TRBV19
d_gene: TRBD1
CDR3aa: CASRSGGNTGELFF

abundance: few
j_gene: TRBJ2-7
v_gene: TRBV9
d_gene: TRBD1
CDR3aa: CASSVTGTGLYEQYF

abundance: few
j_gene: TRBJ1-1
v_gene: TRBV7-6
d_gene: TRBD1
CDR3aa: CASSLASGQGATEAFF

abundance: NA
j_gene: TRBJ2-1
v_gene: TRBV27
d_gene: TRBD2
CDR3aa: CASSLRRTSGGQNEQFF

abundance: NA
j_gene: TRBJ2-6
v_gene: TRBV5-1
d_gene: NA
CDR3aa: CASSLVGSSGANGLTF

abundance: NA
j_gene: TRBJ1-2
v_gene: TRBV30
d_gene: NA
CDR3aa: CAWSVLGRLNYGYTF

abundance: once
j_gene: TRBJ1-4
v_gene: TRBV2
d_gene: TRBD1
CDR3aa: CASSGDRSRLMVNEKLFF

abundance: NA
j_gene: TRBJ2-1
v_gene: TRBV19
d_gene: NA
CDR3aa: CASSIPPLVYNEQFF

abundance: few
j_gene: TRBJ2-7
v_gene: TRBV2
d_gene: NA
CDR3aa: CASSETLVVYEQYF

abundance: NA
j_gene: TRBJ1-2
v_gene: TRBV4-1
d_gene: NA
CDR3aa: CASSQGPRGFRYGYTF

abundance: NA
j_gene: TRBJ1-2
v_gene: TRBV27
d_gene: NA
CDR3aa: CASSLSVSYGYTF

abundance: once
j_gene: TRBJ2-6
v_gene: TRBV7-8
d_gene: TRBD1
CDR3aa: CASRRGQGVSSGANVLTF

abundance: NA
j_gene: TRBJ2-7
v_gene: TRBV6-5
d_gene: NA
CDR3aa: CASSQRTFSYEQYF

abundance: NA
j_gene: TRBJ2-3
v_gene: TRBV5-3
d_gene: NA
CDR3aa: CARSLDPTGPFGTDTQYF

abundance: NA
j_gene: TRBJ2-1
v_gene: TRBV28
d_gene: TRBD1
CDR3aa: CATQWDRGYNEQFF

abundance: NA
j_gene: TRBJ2-6
v_gene: TRBV28
d_gene: TRBD1
CDR3aa: CASSSRQGAGANVLTF

abundance: once
j_gene: TRBJ2-7
v_gene: TRBV7-2
d_gene: TRBD2
CDR3aa: CASSSLVGRVYEQYF

abundance: once
j_gene: TRBJ2-7
v_gene: TRBV7-9
d_gene: TRBD2
CDR3aa: CASGEREGGALLEQYF

abundance: NA
j_gene: TRBJ2-1
v_gene: TRBV5-8
d_gene: TRBD2
CDR3aa: CASSLFSQTSHSTWNEQFF

abundance: NA
j_gene: TRBJ2-1
v_gene: TRBV29-1
d_gene: NA
CDR3aa: CSGGQRSGDEQFF

abundance: NA
j_gene: TRBJ1-6
v_gene: TRBV7-9
d_gene: NA
CDR3aa: CASSPDSSPLHF

abundance: few
j_gene: TRBJ2-1
v_gene: TRBV30
d_gene: TRBD1
CDR3aa: CAWKGANNEQFF

abundance: NA
j_gene: TRBJ1-4
v_gene: TRBV28
d_gene: NA
CDR3aa: CASKSPGRAEKLFF

abundance: NA
j_gene: TRBJ2-7
v_gene: TRBV10-3
d_gene: TRBD2
CDR3aa: CAISESAGVPYEQYF